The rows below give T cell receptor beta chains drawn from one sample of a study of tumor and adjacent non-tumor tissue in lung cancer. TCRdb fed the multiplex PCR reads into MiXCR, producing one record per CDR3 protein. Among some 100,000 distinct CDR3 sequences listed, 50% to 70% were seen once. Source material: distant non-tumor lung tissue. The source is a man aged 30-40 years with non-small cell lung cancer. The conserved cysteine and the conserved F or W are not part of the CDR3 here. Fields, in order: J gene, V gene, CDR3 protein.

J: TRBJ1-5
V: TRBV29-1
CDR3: SVMGNSNQPQH

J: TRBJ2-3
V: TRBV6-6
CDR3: ASSDGQGEADTQY

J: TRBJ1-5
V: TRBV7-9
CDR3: ASSLGGSGQPQH

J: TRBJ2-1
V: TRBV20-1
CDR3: SAGAAGDHNEQF

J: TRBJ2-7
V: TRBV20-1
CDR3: SAAGTSSGGYEQY

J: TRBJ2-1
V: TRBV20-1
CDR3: SAAGTGNKEQF

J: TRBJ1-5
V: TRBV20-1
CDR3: NAIRQGGQPHH

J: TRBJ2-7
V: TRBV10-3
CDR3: AISRDSTNEQY

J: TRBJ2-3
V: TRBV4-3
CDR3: ACSRGVASTDTQY

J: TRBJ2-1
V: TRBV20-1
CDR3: SAPIGYNAQF

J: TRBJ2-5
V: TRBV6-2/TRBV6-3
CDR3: ASTYSTPLGGETQY

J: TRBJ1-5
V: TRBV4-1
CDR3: ASSQEDRDDQPQH

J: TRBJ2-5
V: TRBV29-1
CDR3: SVKVREYQETRY

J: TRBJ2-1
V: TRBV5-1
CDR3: ASSLDQGHIEF

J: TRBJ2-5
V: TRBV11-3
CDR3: ASNLDQGFQETQY

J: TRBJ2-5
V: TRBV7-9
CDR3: SSTDIKKTQY